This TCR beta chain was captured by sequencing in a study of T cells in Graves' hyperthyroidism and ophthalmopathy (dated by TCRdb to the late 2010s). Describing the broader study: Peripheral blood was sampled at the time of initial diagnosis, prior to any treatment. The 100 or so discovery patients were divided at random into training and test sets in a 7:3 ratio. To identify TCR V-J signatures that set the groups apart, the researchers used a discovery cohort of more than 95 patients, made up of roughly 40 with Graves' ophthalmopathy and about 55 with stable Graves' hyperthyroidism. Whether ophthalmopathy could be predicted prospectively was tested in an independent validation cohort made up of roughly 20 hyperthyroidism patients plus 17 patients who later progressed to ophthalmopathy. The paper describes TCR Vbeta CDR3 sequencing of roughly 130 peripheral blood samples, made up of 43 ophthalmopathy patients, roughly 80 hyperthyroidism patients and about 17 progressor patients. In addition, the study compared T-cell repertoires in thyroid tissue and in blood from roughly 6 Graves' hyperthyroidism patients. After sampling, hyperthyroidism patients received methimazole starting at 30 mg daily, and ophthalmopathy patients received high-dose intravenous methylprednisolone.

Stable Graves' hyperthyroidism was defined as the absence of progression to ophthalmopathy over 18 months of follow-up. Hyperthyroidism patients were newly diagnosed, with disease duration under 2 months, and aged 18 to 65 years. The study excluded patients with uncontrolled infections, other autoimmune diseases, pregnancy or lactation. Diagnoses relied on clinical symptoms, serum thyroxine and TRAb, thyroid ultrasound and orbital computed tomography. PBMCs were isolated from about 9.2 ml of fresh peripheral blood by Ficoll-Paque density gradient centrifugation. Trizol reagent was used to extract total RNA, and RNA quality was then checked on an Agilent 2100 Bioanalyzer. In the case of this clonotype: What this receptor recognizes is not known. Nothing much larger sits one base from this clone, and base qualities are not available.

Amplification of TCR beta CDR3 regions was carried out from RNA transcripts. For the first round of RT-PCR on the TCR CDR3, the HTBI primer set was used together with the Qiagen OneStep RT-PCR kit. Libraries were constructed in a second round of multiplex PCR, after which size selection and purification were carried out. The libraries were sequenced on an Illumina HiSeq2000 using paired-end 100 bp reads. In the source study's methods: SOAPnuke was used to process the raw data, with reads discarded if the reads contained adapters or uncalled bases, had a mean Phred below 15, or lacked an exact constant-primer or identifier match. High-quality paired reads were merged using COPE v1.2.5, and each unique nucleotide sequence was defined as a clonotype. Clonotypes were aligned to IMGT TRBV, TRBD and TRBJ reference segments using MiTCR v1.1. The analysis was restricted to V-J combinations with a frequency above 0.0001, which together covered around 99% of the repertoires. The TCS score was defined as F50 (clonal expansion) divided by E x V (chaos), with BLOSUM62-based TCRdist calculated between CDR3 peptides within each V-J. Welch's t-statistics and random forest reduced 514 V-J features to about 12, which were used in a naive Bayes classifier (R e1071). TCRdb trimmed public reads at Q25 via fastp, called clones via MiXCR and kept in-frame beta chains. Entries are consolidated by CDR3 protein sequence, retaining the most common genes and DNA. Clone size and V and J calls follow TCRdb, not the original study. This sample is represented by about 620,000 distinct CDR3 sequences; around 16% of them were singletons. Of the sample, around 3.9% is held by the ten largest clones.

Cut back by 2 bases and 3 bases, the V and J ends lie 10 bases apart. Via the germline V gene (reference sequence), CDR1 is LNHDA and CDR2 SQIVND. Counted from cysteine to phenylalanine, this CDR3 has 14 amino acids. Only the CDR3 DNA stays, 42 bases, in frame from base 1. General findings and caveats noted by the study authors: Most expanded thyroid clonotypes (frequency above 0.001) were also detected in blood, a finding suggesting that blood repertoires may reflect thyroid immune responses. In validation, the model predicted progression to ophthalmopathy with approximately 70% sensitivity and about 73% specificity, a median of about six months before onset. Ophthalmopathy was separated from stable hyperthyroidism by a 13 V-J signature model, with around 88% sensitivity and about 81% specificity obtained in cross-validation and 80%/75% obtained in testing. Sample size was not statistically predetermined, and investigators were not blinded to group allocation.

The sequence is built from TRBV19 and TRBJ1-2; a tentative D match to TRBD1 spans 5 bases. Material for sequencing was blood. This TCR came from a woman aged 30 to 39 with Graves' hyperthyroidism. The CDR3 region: CASSITGDDYGYTF. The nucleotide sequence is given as TGTGCCAGTAGTATAACTGGGGACGACTATGGCTACACCTTC.